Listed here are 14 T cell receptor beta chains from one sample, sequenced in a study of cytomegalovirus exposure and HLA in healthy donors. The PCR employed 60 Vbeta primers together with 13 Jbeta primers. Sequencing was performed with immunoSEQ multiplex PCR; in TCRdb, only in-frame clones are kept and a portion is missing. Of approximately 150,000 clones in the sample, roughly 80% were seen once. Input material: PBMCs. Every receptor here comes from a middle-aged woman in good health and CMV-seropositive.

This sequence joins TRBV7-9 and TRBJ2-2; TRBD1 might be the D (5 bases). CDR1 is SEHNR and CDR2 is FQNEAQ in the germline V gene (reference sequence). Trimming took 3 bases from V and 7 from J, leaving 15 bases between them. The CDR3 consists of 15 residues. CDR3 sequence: CASSFGWGDSGELFF. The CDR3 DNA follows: TGTGCCAGCAGCTTCGGGTGGGGCGACAGCGGGGAGCTGTTTTTT.

The chain's CDR3 is CASSGARAGGDAFF. The CDR3 DNA follows: TGTGCCAGCAGTGGGGCCAGGGCAGGGGGCGACGCTTTCTTT. This chain connects TRBV25-1 to TRBJ1-1; 8 positions agree with TRBD1. Germline V lookup: CDR1 MGHDK, CDR2 SYGVNS. There are 14 residues in the CDR3. J was trimmed by 11 bases and V by 4 bases; bases with no gene match: 12.

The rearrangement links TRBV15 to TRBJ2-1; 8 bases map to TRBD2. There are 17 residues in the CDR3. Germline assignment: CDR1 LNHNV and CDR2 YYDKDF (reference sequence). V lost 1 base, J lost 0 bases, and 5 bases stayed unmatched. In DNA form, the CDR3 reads TGTGCCACCAGCAGAGGCCGCGGGGGGTCCTCCTACAATGAGCAGTTCTTC. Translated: CATSRGRGGSSYNEQFF.

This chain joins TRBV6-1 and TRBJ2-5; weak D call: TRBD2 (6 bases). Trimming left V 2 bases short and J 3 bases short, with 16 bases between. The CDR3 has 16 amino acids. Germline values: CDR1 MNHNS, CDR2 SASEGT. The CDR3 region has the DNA TGTGCCAGCAGTGAACTCCCAGGTGGAGGGGAAGAGACCCAGTACTTC. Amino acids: CASSELPGGGEETQYF.

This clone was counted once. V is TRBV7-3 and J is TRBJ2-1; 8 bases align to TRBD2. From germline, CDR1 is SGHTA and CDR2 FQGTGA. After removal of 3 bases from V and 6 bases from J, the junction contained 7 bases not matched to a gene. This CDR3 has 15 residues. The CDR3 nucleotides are TGTGCCAGCAGCTTGGGGCGGGGGGTGGCCAATGAGCAGTTCTTC. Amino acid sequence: CASSLGRGVANEQFF.

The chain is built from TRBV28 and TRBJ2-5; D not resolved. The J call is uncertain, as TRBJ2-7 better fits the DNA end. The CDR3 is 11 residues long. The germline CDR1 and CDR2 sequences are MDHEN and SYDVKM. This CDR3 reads CASSKIYEQYF. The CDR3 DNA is TGTGCCAGCAGCAAGATCTACGAGCAGTACTTC.

The CDR3 reads CAWSLPGANVLTF. CDR3 in DNA: TGTGCCTGGAGTCTCCCGGGGGCCAACGTCCTGACTTTC. V and J are TRBV30 and TRBJ2-6; D unclear. The CDR3 spans 13 residues. Per the germline V gene, CDR1 is GTSNPN and CDR2 is SVGIG (reference sequence). Deletions cut 2 bases from V and 4 bases from J, with 6 bases between.

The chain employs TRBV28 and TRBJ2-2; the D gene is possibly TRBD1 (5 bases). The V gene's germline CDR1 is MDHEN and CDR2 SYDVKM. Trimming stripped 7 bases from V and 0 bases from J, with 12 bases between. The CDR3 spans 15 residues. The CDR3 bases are TGTGCCAGCACTGGCAGGGAAACGAACACCGGGGAGCTGTTTTTT. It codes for CASTGRETNTGELFF.

The CDR3 DNA reads as TGTGCCAGTAGTTCTCTGACAGGCTCCTACGAGCAGTACTTC. Protein sequence: CASSSLTGSYEQYF. The rearrangement links TRBV19 to TRBJ2-7; D might be TRBD1 (6 bases). Germline CDR1 is LNHDA and CDR2 is SQIVND (reference sequence). The CDR3 spans 14 residues. V lost 5 bases, J lost 0 bases, and 11 bases lay in between.

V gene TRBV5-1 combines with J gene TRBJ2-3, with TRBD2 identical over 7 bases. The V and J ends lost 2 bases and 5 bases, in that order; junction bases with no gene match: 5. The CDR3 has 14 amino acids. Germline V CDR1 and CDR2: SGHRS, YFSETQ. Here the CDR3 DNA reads TGCGCCAGCAGCTTAGCGGGATTCCAAGATACGCAGTATTTT. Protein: CASSLAGFQDTQYF.

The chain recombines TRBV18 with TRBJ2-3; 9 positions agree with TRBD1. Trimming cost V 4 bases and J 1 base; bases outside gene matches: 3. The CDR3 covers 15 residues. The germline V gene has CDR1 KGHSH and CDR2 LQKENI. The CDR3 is CASSLGQGGTDTQYF. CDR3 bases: TGTGCCAGCTCACTGGGACAGGGAGGCACAGATACGCAGTATTTT.

As DNA, the CDR3 is TGTGCCAGTAGATCGGCCTCAAGGCGGGAGACCCAGTACTTC. The encoded protein is CASRSASRRETQYF. The V gene is TRBV19, the J gene TRBJ2-5, with D unclear. With 6 bases removed from V and 5 bases from J, the gap between germline ends came to 16 bases. Germline V gene data show CDR1 as LNHDA and CDR2 as SQIVND (reference sequence). This CDR3 is 14 amino acids long.

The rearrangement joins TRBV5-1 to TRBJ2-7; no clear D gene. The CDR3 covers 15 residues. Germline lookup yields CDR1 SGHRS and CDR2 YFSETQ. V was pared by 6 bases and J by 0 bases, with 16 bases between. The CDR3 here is CASTPGARSSYEQYF. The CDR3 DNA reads TGCGCCAGCACCCCTGGTGCTAGGAGCTCCTACGAGCAGTACTTC. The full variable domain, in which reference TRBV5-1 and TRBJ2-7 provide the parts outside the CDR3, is KAGVTQTPRYLIKTRGQQVTLSCSPISGHRSVSWYQQTPGQGLQFLFEYFSETQRNKGNFPGRFSGRQFSNSRSEMNVSTLELGDSALYLCASTPGARSSYEQYFGPGTRLTVT.

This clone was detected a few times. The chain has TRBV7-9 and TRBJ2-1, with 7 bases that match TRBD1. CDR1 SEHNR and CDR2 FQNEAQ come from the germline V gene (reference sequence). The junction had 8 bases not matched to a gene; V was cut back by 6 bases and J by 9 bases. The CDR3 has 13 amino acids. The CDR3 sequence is CASRNTGEREQFF. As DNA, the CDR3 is TGTGCCAGCAGGAATACAGGGGAACGTGAGCAGTTCTTC.